The rows below give T cell receptor beta chains drawn from one sample of a study of T cell repertoires in cytomegalovirus infection. The antigens of these receptors remain unknown. Each CDR3 protein gets one entry after TCRdb re-called the reads with MiXCR. Among roughly 500,000 distinct CDR3 sequences listed, 25% to 35% were seen once. The sample consisted of cultured PBMCs, taken from culture after CMV antigen stimulation. These receptor sequences come from a human donor in good health (CMV status not recorded). Some clones in this sample may be carry-over from other donors' samples. Each CDR3 is given with its conserved first and last residue. Fields, in order: V gene, clone size, J gene, D gene, CDR3 DNA, CDR3 protein. A D gene is named only where the DNA matches it firmly. Only some rows state a clone size, as once, few, many or a class for expanded clones.

V gene: TRBV20-1
clone size: few
J gene: TRBJ1-1
D gene: NA
CDR3 DNA: TGCAGTGCTAGAGATCCCATGACAGTCGACGGCACTGAAGCTTTCTTT
CDR3 protein: CSARDPMTVDGTEAFF

V gene: TRBV19
clone size: many
J gene: TRBJ2-1
D gene: NA
CDR3 DNA: TGTGCCAGTACCTTTAGGGACCCCCAGAGCAATGAGCAGTTCTTC
CDR3 protein: CASTFRDPQSNEQFF

V gene: TRBV19
clone size: NA
J gene: TRBJ1-5
D gene: NA
CDR3 DNA: TGTGCCAGTAGGTTCCGAGAATATAGCAATCAGCCCCAGCATTTT
CDR3 protein: CASRFREYSNQPQHF

V gene: TRBV4-1
clone size: NA
J gene: TRBJ1-6
D gene: NA
CDR3 DNA: TGCGCCAGCAGCCGCACCGGGACGGGCCCTTCACCCCTCCACTTT
CDR3 protein: CASSRTGTGPSPLHF

V gene: TRBV15
clone size: NA
J gene: TRBJ1-1
D gene: NA
CDR3 DNA: TGTGCCACCAGCAGAGATCGGGGAGCGATCACTGAAGCTTTCTTT
CDR3 protein: CATSRDRGAITEAFF

V gene: TRBV7-2
clone size: few
J gene: TRBJ2-5
D gene: TRBD1
CDR3 DNA: TGTGCCAGCAGCACCCGGACAGGGTGGGAGACCCAGTACTTC
CDR3 protein: CASSTRTGWETQYF

V gene: TRBV29-1
clone size: NA
J gene: TRBJ2-7
D gene: NA
CDR3 DNA: TGCAGCGTTGAAGCGGACTCCTACGAGCAGTACTTC
CDR3 protein: CSVEADSYEQYF

V gene: TRBV19
clone size: NA
J gene: TRBJ1-1
D gene: NA
CDR3 DNA: TGTGCCAGTAGTATAGCGGTGAACACTGAAGCTTTCTTT
CDR3 protein: CASSIAVNTEAFF

V gene: TRBV2
clone size: few
J gene: TRBJ1-4
D gene: NA
CDR3 DNA: TGTGCCAGCAGTGCCAGGACGGGACTTAATGAAAAACTGTTTTTT
CDR3 protein: CASSARTGLNEKLFF

V gene: TRBV7-2
clone size: NA
J gene: TRBJ2-7
D gene: TRBD2
CDR3 DNA: TGTGCCAGCAGCGGCCACGGGACTACCTCCAAATTGCAGCAGTACTTC
CDR3 protein: CASSGHGTTSKLQQYF

V gene: TRBV7-2
clone size: many
J gene: TRBJ2-3
D gene: NA
CDR3 DNA: TGTGCCAGCAGCTTAGCTTTCCATAAAACAGATACGCAGTATTTT
CDR3 protein: CASSLAFHKTDTQYF

V gene: TRBV7-2
clone size: many
J gene: TRBJ2-1
D gene: NA
CDR3 DNA: TGTGCCAGCAGCTTGTTGGAATACACTGGGCGGTTCTTC
CDR3 protein: CASSLLEYTGRFF

V gene: TRBV4-1
clone size: NA
J gene: TRBJ2-3
D gene: NA
CDR3 DNA: TGCGCCAGCAGCCAAGACAGCAGGAGGACAGATACGCAGTATTTT
CDR3 protein: CASSQDSRRTDTQYF

V gene: TRBV7-6
clone size: NA
J gene: TRBJ2-1
D gene: NA
CDR3 DNA: TGTGCCAGCAGCTTAGGTCCATGGAGACGGAACAATGAGCAGTTCTTC
CDR3 protein: CASSLGPWRRNNEQFF

V gene: TRBV20-1
clone size: NA
J gene: TRBJ1-2
D gene: NA
CDR3 DNA: TGCAGTGCTAGGGCCCGACAGCGGGGAAACTATGGCTACACCTTC
CDR3 protein: CSARARQRGNYGYTF

V gene: TRBV7-6
clone size: NA
J gene: TRBJ1-2
D gene: TRBD1
CDR3 DNA: TGTGCCAGCAGCTCGGGACAGATCTATGGCTACACCTTC
CDR3 protein: CASSSGQIYGYTF

V gene: TRBV12-3/TRBV12-4
clone size: many
J gene: TRBJ1-3
D gene: NA
CDR3 DNA: TGTGCCAGCAGTATACTTCAGGGGTTCGTCTCTGGAAACACCATATATTTT
CDR3 protein: CASSILQGFVSGNTIYF

V gene: TRBV12-3/TRBV12-4
clone size: few
J gene: TRBJ2-3
D gene: NA
CDR3 DNA: TGTGCCAGCACTATAAGCCCATCTAGCACAGATACGCAGTATTTT
CDR3 protein: CASTISPSSTDTQYF

V gene: TRBV6-6
clone size: NA
J gene: TRBJ1-5
D gene: NA
CDR3 DNA: TGTGCCAGCAGTTACAGGGGGGGCAATCAGCCCCAGCATTTT
CDR3 protein: CASSYRGGNQPQHF

V gene: TRBV7-2
clone size: few
J gene: TRBJ2-3
D gene: TRBD2
CDR3 DNA: TGTGCCAGCAGCTTAGGATATAATGTAGCGGGAGTAATCGCAGATACGCAGTATTTT
CDR3 protein: CASSLGYNVAGVIADTQYF

V gene: TRBV7-2
clone size: NA
J gene: TRBJ2-1
D gene: TRBD2
CDR3 DNA: TGTGCCAGCAGCCCCCGGACTAGCGGAGGGGGTGAGCAGTTCTTC
CDR3 protein: CASSPRTSGGGEQFF

V gene: TRBV27
clone size: NA
J gene: TRBJ2-1
D gene: NA
CDR3 DNA: TGTGCCAGCAGTTTATCCTTACTAACCAACGGGTACAATGAGCAGTTCTTC
CDR3 protein: CASSLSLLTNGYNEQFF

V gene: TRBV6-6
clone size: few
J gene: TRBJ1-5
D gene: TRBD1
CDR3 DNA: TGTGCCAGCAGCCCCTCACAGGGGGCCAGCAATCAGCCCCAGCATTTT
CDR3 protein: CASSPSQGASNQPQHF

V gene: TRBV29-1
clone size: NA
J gene: TRBJ2-2
D gene: NA
CDR3 DNA: TGCAGCGTTAGGGCCCCAGATGTGAACACCGGGGAGCTGTTTTTT
CDR3 protein: CSVRAPDVNTGELFF

V gene: TRBV5-1
clone size: NA
J gene: TRBJ2-5
D gene: NA
CDR3 DNA: TGCGCCAGCAGCTTGGTGGGTTTGGGGCAAGAGACCCAGTACTTC
CDR3 protein: CASSLVGLGQETQYF

V gene: TRBV7-2
clone size: NA
J gene: TRBJ2-1
D gene: NA
CDR3 DNA: TGTGCCAGCAGCCCTCGGACTCCTAATGAGCAGTTCTTC
CDR3 protein: CASSPRTPNEQFF

V gene: TRBV27
clone size: NA
J gene: TRBJ2-2
D gene: TRBD2
CDR3 DNA: TGTGCCAGCAGGTCAACAACTAGCGGACACGGGGGGGAGCTGTTTTTT
CDR3 protein: CASRSTTSGHGGELFF

V gene: TRBV11-2
clone size: few
J gene: TRBJ2-1
D gene: NA
CDR3 DNA: TGTGCCAGCAGCTTAGGTCACCCTGGGGGTGTCAATGAGCAGTTCTTC
CDR3 protein: CASSLGHPGGVNEQFF

V gene: TRBV6-2/TRBV6-3
clone size: NA
J gene: TRBJ2-1
D gene: TRBD2
CDR3 DNA: TGTGCCAGCAGTTACAGAGCGGGAGGGGTGCCAGCGCGTAATGAGCAGTTCTTC
CDR3 protein: CASSYRAGGVPARNEQFF

V gene: TRBV5-6
clone size: few
J gene: TRBJ2-5
D gene: TRBD1
CDR3 DNA: TGTGCCAGCAGTTCGGACAGGGTGCCCGAGACCCAGTACTTC
CDR3 protein: CASSSDRVPETQYF

V gene: TRBV13
clone size: few
J gene: TRBJ2-1
D gene: NA
CDR3 DNA: TGTGCCAGCAGCAACATAGCGTCAAGCTCCTACAATGAGCAGTTCTTC
CDR3 protein: CASSNIASSSYNEQFF

V gene: TRBV12-3/TRBV12-4
clone size: few
J gene: TRBJ1-5
D gene: NA
CDR3 DNA: TGTGCCAGCAGGAAGGGATCCCTCAATCAGCCCCAGCATTTT
CDR3 protein: CASRKGSLNQPQHF

V gene: TRBV4-1
clone size: NA
J gene: TRBJ2-6
D gene: NA
CDR3 DNA: TGCGCCAGCAGCCAAGAATCCGGGGCCTCTGGGGCCAACGTCCTGACTTTC
CDR3 protein: CASSQESGASGANVLTF

V gene: TRBV6-2/TRBV6-3
clone size: once
J gene: TRBJ1-5
D gene: NA
CDR3 DNA: TGTGCCAGCAGTTACCCCAAGGGGCCCCAGCATTTT
CDR3 protein: CASSYPKGPQHF

V gene: TRBV4-2
clone size: NA
J gene: TRBJ2-2
D gene: TRBD2
CDR3 DNA: TGTGCCAGCAGCCAAGAAGCAGTACTAGCGGGAGGGGGGACCGGGGAGCTGTTTTTT
CDR3 protein: CASSQEAVLAGGGTGELFF

V gene: TRBV7-9
clone size: NA
J gene: TRBJ2-5
D gene: NA
CDR3 DNA: TGTGCCAGCAGGGAAAAAGACAGGCAAGAGACCCAGTACTTC
CDR3 protein: CASREKDRQETQYF

V gene: TRBV4-3
clone size: NA
J gene: TRBJ2-3
D gene: NA
CDR3 DNA: TGCGCCAGCAGCCAAGCCCCATCGGGGAGAGGTGCAGATACGCAGTATTTT
CDR3 protein: CASSQAPSGRGADTQYF

V gene: TRBV5-1
clone size: NA
J gene: TRBJ1-3
D gene: NA
CDR3 DNA: TGCGCCAGCAGCTTGTATTCAGGGAGCTCTGGAAACACCATATATTTT
CDR3 protein: CASSLYSGSSGNTIYF

V gene: TRBV19
clone size: NA
J gene: TRBJ2-1
D gene: NA
CDR3 DNA: TGTGCCAGTAGTAACCAACAGTCCCACAATGAGCAGTTCTTC
CDR3 protein: CASSNQQSHNEQFF

V gene: TRBV5-6
clone size: NA
J gene: TRBJ2-7
D gene: NA
CDR3 DNA: TGTGCCAGCAGCTTGGGTCAGCACTACGAGCAGTACTTC
CDR3 protein: CASSLGQHYEQYF

V gene: TRBV4-1
clone size: few
J gene: TRBJ1-1
D gene: NA
CDR3 DNA: TGCGCCAGCAGCCAAGATTACGCTTCTGAAGCTTTCTTT
CDR3 protein: CASSQDYASEAFF